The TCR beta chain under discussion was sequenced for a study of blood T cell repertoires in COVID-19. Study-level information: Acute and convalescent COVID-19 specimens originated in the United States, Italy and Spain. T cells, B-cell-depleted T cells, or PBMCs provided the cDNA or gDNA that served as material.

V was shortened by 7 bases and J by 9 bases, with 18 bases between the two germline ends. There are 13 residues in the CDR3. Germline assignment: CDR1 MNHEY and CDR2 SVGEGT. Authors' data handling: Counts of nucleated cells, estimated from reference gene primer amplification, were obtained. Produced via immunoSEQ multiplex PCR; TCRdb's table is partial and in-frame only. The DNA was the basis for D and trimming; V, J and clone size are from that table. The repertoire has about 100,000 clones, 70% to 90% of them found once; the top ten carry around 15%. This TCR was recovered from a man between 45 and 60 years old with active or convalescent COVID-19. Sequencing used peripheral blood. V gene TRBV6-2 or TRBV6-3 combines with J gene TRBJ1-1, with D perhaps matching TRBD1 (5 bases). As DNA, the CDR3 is TGTGCCAGCACCCCGGGGGGTTGGTCTAAAGCTTTCTTT. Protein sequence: CASTPGGWSKAFF.